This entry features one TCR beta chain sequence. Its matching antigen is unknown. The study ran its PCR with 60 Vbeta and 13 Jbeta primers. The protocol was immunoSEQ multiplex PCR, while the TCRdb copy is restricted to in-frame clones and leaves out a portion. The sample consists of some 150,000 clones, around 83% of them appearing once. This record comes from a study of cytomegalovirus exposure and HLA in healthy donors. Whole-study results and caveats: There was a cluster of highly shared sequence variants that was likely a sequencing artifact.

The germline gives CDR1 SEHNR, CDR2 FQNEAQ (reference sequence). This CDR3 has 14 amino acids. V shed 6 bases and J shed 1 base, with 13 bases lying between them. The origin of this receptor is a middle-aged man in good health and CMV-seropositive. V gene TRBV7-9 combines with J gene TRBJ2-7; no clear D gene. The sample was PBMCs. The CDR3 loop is CASRGRDTSYEQYF. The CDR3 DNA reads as TGTGCCAGCAGAGGCCGCGACACTTCCTACGAGCAGTACTTC.